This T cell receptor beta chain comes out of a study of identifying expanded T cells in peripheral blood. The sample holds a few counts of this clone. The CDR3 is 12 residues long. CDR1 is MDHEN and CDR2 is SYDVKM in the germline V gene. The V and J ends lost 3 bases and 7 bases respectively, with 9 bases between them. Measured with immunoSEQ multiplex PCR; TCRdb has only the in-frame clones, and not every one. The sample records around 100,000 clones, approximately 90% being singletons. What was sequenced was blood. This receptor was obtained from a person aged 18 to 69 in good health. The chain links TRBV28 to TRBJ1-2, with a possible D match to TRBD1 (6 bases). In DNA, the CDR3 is TGTGCCAGCAGTTTCTCAGGGGCTGGCTACACCTTC. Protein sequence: CASSFSGAGYTF.